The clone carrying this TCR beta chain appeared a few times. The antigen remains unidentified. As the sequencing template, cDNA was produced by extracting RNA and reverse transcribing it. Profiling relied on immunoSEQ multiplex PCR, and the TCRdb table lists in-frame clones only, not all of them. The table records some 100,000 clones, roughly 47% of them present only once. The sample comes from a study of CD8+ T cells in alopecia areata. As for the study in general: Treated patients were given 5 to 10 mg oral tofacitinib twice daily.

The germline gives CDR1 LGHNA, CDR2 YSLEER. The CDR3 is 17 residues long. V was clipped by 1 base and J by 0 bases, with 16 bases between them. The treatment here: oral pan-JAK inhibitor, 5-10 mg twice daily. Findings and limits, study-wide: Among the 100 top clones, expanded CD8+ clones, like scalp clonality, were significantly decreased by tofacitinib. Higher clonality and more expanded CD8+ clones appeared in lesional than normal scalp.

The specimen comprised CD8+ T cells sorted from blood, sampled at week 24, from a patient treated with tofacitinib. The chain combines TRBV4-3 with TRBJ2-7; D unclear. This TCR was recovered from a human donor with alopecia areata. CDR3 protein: CASSQVAGTISSYEQYF. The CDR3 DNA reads TGCGCCAGCAGCCAAGTCGCAGGCACCATCTCCTCCTACGAGCAGTACTTC.